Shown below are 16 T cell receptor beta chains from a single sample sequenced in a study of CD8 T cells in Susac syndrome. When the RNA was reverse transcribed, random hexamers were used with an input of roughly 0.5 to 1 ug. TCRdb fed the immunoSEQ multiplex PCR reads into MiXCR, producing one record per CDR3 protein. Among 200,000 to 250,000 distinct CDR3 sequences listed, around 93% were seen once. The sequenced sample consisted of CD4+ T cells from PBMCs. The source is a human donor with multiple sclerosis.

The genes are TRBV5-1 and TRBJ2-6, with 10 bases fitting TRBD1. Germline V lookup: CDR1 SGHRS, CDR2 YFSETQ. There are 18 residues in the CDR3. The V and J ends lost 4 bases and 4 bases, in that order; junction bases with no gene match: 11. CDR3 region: CASSPEGTGAFGANVLTF. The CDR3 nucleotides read TGCGCCAGCAGCCCGGAGGGGACAGGGGCTTTCGGGGCCAACGTCCTGACTTTC.

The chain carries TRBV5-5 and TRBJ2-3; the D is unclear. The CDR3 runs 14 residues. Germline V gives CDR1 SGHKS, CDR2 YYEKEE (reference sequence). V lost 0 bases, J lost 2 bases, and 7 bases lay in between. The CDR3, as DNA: TGTGCCAGCAGCTTGGCATACCTCACAGATACGCAGTATTTT. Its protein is CASSLAYLTDTQYF.

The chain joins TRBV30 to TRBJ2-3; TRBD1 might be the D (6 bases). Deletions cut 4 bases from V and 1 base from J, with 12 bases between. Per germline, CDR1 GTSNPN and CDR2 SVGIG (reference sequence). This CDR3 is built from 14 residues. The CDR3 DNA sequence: TGTGCCTGGATGATACAGGGAGGCACAGATACGCAGTATTTT. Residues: CAWMIQGGTDTQYF.

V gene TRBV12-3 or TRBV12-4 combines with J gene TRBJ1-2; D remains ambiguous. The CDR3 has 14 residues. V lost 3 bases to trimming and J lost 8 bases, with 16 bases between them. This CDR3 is CASSFSGSAIGYTF. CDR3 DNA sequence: TGTGCCAGCAGTTTTAGTGGGTCAGCAATAGGCTACACCTTC.

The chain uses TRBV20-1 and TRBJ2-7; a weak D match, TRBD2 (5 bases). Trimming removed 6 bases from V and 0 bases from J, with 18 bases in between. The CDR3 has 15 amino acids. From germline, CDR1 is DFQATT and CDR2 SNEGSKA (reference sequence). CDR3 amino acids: CSANGGLASSYEQYF. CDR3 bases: TGCAGTGCGAACGGTGGACTTGCCAGCTCCTACGAGCAGTACTTC.

CDR3 coding DNA: TGCGCCAGCAGCTTGATCAGGACAGGGGGCCCGGGCTACACCTTC. This codes for CASSLIRTGGPGYTF. The V call is TRBV5-1, the J call TRBJ1-2; the match to TRBD1 covers 11 bases. Trimming at V came to 1 base and at J to 8 bases, leaving 7 bases not matched to a gene. The CDR3 length is 15 residues. Germline assignment: CDR1 SGHRS and CDR2 YFSETQ.

The CDR3 coding sequence is TGTGCCACCTCTCCTCGGGGGAGCCACCAAGAGACCCAGTACTTC. Encoded protein: CATSPRGSHQETQYF. The rearrangement joins TRBV24-1 to TRBJ2-5, with D possibly TRBD2 on 6 matching bases. The CDR3 covers 15 residues. Trimming left V 9 bases short and J 0 bases short, with 16 bases between. From germline, CDR1 is KGHDR and CDR2 SFDVKD.

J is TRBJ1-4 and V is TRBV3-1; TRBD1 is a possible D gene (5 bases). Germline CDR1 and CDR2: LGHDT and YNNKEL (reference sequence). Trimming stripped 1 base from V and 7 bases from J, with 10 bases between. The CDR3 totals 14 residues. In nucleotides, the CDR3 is TGTGCCAGCAGCCAAGCGCAGGGAGGTGAAAAACTGTTTTTT. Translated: CASSQAQGGEKLFF.

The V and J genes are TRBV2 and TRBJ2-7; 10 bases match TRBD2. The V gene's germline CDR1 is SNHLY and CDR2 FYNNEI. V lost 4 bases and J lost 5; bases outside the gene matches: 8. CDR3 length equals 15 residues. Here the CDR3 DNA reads TGTGCCAGCAGTGCCCAGGGACTAGCGCTTGACGAGCAGTACTTC. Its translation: CASSAQGLALDEQYF.

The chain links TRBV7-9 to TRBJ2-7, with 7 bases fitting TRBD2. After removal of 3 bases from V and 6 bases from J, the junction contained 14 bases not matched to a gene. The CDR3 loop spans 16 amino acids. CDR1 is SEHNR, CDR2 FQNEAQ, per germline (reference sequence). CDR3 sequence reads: CASSFAGGGERFEQYV. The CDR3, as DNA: TGTGCCAGCAGCTTCGCCGGTGGGGGGGAGAGGTTCGAGCAGTACGTC.

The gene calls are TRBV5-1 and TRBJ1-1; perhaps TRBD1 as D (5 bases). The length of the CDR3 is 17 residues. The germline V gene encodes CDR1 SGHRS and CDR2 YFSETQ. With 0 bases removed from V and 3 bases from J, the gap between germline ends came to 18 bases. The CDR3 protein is CASSLGGRGRIDTEAFF. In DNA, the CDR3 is TGCGCCAGCAGCTTGGGCGGTAGGGGACGTATCGACACTGAAGCTTTCTTT.

CDR3 sequence reads: CSAGNVAGGLQETQYF. CDR3 nucleotides: TGCAGTGCGGGGAATGTGGCGGGGGGGCTTCAAGAGACCCAGTACTTC. The chain employs TRBV20-1 and TRBJ2-5, with 9 positions matching TRBD2. V trimming: 6 bases; J trimming: 2 bases; junction bases outside the gene matches: 13. There are 16 residues in the CDR3. The germline gives CDR1 DFQATT, CDR2 SNEGSKA (reference sequence).

CDR3: CASSHLGTRENEKLFF. The CDR3 DNA follows: TGCGCCAGCAGCCACCTAGGGACGCGAGAAAATGAAAAACTGTTTTTT. The chain recombines TRBV5-1 with TRBJ1-4, with D possibly TRBD1 on 5 matching bases. This CDR3 region has 16 residues. Germline CDR1 SGHRS, CDR2 YFSETQ. The V and J ends lost 4 bases and 5 bases respectively, with 18 bases between them.

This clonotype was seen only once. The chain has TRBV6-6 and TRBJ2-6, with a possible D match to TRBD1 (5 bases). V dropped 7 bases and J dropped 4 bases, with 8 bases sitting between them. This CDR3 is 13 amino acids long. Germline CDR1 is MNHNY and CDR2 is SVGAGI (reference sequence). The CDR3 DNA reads TGTGCCAGCACACAGGTCGGGGCCAACGTCCTGACTTTC. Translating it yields CASTQVGANVLTF.

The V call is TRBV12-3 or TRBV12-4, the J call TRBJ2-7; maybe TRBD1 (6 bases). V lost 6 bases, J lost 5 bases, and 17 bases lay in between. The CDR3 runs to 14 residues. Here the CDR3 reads CASSSNREGHEQYF. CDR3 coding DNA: TGTGCCAGCAGCTCCAACAGGGAAGGGCACGAGCAGTACTTC.

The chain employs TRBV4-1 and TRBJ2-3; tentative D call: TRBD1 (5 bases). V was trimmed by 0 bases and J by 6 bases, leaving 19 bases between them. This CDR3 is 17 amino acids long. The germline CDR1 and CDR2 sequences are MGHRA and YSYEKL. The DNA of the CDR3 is TGCGCCAGCAGCCAAGATTCGACAGTCTGGCGTGGGGATACGCAGTATTTT. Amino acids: CASSQDSTVWRGDTQYF.